What follows is one T cell receptor (beta chain) and its context. This clone has just a few counts. Its cognate antigen has yet to be identified. No much larger clone is present one base from it, and per-base qualities are unavailable. This specimen belongs to a study of identifying expanded T cells in peripheral blood (dated by TCRdb to the late 2010s). For the wider study: Four technical replicates, made by sequencing separate aliquots from the same pool of genomic DNA, were compared pairwise.

During the collection period, no infections or other immune events were recorded for the healthy donors. Blood repertoires from healthy donors were used as a training cohort for calibrating time-dependent variance in a beta-binomial model of differential abundance of T-cell clones. The training cohort included 10 or so healthy donors, of whom 3 were female and 7 were male. On average the donors were approximately 43 years old, and their ages spanned 29 to 64 years. Obtained from a commercial supplier, whole blood was collected from each healthy donor at three time points set about two weeks apart. For immunosequencing, genomic DNA was extracted from whole blood that had not been sorted. The junction shows trimming of 8 bases on V and 0 bases on J, plus 8 bases between the germline ends. Counted from cysteine to phenylalanine, this CDR3 has 13 amino acids. Left in the record is the CDR3 DNA by itself, 39 bases read in frame from the first base. CDR1 and CDR2 are read off the germline V gene as SNHLY and FYNNEI.

On the study overall, not on this receptor specifically: Across all healthy-donor time intervals, the beta-binomial model significantly cut both the number of clones called differentially abundant and the false-positive rate. Between technical replicates the binomial model flagged 1 to 1.5 differentially abundant clones, whereas over roughly two weeks the binomial model flagged about 15 and over approximately four weeks 19 to 20. The authors expected that biological variance in healthy repertoires might rise further over much longer intervals, such as months to years. In all healthy donors, the variance in clone template counts between samples taken around two weeks apart rose significantly as total template count increased.

TCRbeta CDR3 regions were profiled by bias-controlled multiplex PCR amplification of genomic DNA with the immunoSEQ Assay. As for the authors' bioinformatics: The absolute abundance of each unique TCRbeta CDR3 region was quantified after sequences were collapsed and filtered. Differential abundance was assessed using a binomial (Fisher-equivalent) model and a beta-binomial model in which time-dependent variance fitted from healthy donors was added. Clones with fewer than 5 combined templates were removed, and a clone was called differentially abundant if the clone's Benjamini-Hochberg FDR was below 0.01. Using the form v = (b*log(k)+a)^2, the beta-binomial variance was modeled as a function of the total template count across the two samples. Imported from immuneACCESS, the table was reduced by TCRdb to in-frame sequences with V and J called. These copies leave out some clones; in studies compared against another copy, an unresolved V gene accounts for under half, and the cause of the remainder is not known. Clonal size and the V and J genes are those of that table, whereas D and trimming came from the DNA. The sample table shows 85,000 to 90,000 clones, and roughly 86% are seen once. Around 5.2% of the sample belongs to the ten largest clones.

The TCR originated in a person between 18 and 75 years old in good health. The rearranged chain carries TRBV2 and TRBJ1-3; the D gene remains uncertain. The sample was blood. CDR3 loop: CASHRYSGNTIYF. The nucleotide sequence reads as follows: TGTGCCAGCCACAGATACTCTGGAAACACCATATATTTT.